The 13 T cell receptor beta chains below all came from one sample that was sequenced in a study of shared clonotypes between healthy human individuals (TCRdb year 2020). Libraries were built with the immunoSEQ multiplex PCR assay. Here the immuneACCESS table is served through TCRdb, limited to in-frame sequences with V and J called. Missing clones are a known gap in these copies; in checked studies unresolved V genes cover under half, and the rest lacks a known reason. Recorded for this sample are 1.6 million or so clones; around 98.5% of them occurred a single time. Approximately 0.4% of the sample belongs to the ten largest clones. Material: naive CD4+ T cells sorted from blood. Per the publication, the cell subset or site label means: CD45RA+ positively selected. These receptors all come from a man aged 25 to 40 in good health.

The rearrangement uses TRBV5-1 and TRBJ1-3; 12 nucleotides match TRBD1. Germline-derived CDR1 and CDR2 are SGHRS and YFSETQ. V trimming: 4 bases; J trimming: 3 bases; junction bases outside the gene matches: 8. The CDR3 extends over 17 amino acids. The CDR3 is CASSPGTGGSYGNTIYF. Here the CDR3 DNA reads TGCGCCAGCAGCCCGGGGACAGGGGGCTCATATGGAAACACCATATATTTT.

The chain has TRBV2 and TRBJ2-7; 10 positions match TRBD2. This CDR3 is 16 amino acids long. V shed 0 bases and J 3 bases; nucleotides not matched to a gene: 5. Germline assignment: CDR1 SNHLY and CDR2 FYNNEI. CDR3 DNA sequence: TGTGCCAGCAGTGAAGCCTTGGGACTAGCGCACTACGAGCAGTACTTC. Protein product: CASSEALGLAHYEQYF.

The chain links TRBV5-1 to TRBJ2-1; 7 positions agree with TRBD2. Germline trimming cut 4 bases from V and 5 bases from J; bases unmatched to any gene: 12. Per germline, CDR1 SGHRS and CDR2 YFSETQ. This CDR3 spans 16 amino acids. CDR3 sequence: CASSPTRGLPNNEQFF. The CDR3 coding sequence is TGCGCCAGCAGCCCAACACGGGGACTACCGAACAATGAGCAGTTCTTC.

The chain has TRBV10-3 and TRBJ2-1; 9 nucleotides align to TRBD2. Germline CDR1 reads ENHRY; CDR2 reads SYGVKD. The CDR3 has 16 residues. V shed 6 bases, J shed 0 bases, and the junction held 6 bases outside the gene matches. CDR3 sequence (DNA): TGTGCCATCAGAGATAGCGGGAGCCGCTCCTACAATGAGCAGTTCTTC. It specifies CAIRDSGSRSYNEQFF.

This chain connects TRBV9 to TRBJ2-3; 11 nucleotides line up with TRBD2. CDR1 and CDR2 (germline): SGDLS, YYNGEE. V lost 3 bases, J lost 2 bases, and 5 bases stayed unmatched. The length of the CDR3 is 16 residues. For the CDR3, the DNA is TGTGCCAGCAGCGAGACTAGCGGGATCTTCACAGATACGCAGTATTTT. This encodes CASSETSGIFTDTQYF. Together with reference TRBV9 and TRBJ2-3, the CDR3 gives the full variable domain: DSGVTQTPKHLITATGQRVTLRCSPRSGDLSVYWYQQSLDQGLQFLIQYYNGEERAKGNILERFSAQQFPDLHSELNLSSLELGDSALYFCASSETSGIFTDTQYFGPGTRLTVL.

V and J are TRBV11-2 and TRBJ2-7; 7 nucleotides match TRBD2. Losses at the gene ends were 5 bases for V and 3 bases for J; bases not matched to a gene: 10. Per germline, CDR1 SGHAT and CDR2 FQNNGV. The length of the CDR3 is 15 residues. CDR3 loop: CASSRRTRLGYEQYF. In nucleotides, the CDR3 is TGTGCCAGCAGCCGCCGGACTAGATTGGGCTACGAGCAGTACTTC.

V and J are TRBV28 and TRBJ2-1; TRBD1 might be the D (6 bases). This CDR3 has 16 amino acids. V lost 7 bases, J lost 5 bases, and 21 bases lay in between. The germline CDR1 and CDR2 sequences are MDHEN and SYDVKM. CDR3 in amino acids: CASTRKQGITDNEQFF. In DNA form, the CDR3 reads TGTGCCAGCACCAGGAAGCAGGGGATAACCGACAATGAGCAGTTCTTC.

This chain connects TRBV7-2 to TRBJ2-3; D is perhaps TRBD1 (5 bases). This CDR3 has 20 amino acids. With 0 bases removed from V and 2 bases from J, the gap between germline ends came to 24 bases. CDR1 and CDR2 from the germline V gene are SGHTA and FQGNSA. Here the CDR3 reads CASSLAERYRPAGYTDTQYF. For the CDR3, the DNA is TGTGCCAGCAGCTTAGCGGAGAGGTACCGGCCAGCAGGGTACACAGATACGCAGTATTTT. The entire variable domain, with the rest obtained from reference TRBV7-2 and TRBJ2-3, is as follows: GAGVSQSPSNKVTEKGKDVELRCDPISGHTALYWYRQSLGQGLEFLIYFQGNSAPDKSGLPSDRFSAERTGGSVSTLTIQRTQQEDSAVYLCASSLAERYRPAGYTDTQYFGPGTRLTVL.

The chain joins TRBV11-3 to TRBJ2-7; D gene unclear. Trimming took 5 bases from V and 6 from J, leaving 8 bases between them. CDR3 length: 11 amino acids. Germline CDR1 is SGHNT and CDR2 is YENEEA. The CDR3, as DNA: TGTGCCAGCAGCCCCCCCTCCGAGCAGTACTTC. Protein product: CASSPPSEQYF.

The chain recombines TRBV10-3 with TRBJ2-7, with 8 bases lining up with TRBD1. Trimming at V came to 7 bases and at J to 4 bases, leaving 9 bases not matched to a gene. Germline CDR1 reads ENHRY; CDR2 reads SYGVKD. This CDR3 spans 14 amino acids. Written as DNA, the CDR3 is TGTGCCATCATCTCCGGGACAGGCCCTTACGAGCAGTACTTC. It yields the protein CAIISGTGPYEQYF.

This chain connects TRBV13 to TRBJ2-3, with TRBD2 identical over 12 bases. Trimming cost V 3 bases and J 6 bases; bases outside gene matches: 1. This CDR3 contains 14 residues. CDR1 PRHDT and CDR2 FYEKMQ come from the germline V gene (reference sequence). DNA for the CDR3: TGTGCCAGCAGCTTGACTAGCGGGAGCGATACGCAGTATTTT. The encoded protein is CASSLTSGSDTQYF.

The CDR3 loop reads CASSWAGRPAVKETQYF. CDR3 sequence (DNA): TGTGCCAGCAGCTGGGCAGGGCGGCCAGCGGTAAAAGAGACCCAGTACTTC. This chain connects TRBV5-6 to TRBJ2-5, with D perhaps matching TRBD1 or TRBD2 (5 bases each). The CDR3 sequence is 17 residues long. The germline V gene has CDR1 SGHDT and CDR2 YYEEEE. Trimming took off 3 bases at V and 3 bases at J, with 21 bases between the two ends.

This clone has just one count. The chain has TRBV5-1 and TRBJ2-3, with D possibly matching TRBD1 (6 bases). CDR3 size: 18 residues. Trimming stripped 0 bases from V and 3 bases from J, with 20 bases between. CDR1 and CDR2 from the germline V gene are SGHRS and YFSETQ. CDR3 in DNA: TGCGCCAGCAGCTTGGGGGGGCTACAGGGCGGATCGACAGATACGCAGTATTTT. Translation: CASSLGGLQGGSTDTQYF.